The 6 T cell receptor beta chains given below trace back to one sample, sequenced in a study of human T cells and chemical hapten exposure. The time point denotes: healthy volunteer bleed at 6 weeks. Someone pulled total RNA out of unfractionated whole blood. TCRdb fed the RACE reads into MiXCR, producing one record per CDR3 protein. The sample records 35,000 to 50,000 distinct CDR3 sequences, about 4% being singletons. The sample comprised whole blood. All receptors derive from a human donor in good health. Some clones in this sample may be carry-over from other donors' samples.

There are many counts of this clonotype. J is TRBJ2-7 and V is TRBV6-5; 8 bases are a match to TRBD1. J gave up 3 bases and V 5 bases, and 9 bases lay outside the gene matches. The CDR3 consists of 15 residues. The germline gives CDR1 MNHEY, CDR2 SVGAGI. CDR3 DNA sequence: TGTGCCAGCAGTCTCCGGTCGGACAGGGACTACGAGCAGTACTTC. Translating it yields CASSLRSDRDYEQYF.

This clonotype showed up just a few times. This rearrangement joins TRBV30 to TRBJ1-1; D not certain. V lost 1 base and J 2 bases, leaving 14 bases between the germline ends. This CDR3 contains 15 residues. Germline V gene sequence: CDR1 GTSNPN, CDR2 SVGIG (reference sequence). This chain's CDR3 is CAWSDDYGTNTEAFF. Here the CDR3 DNA reads TGTGCCTGGAGTGACGATTACGGTACAAACACTGAAGCTTTCTTT.

There are many counts of this clonotype. This chain joins TRBV19 and TRBJ2-1; no definite D call. CDR1 is LNHDA and CDR2 is SQIVND in the germline V gene (reference sequence). The V end was cut by 4 bases, the J end by 2 bases, with 12 bases between. The CDR3 length is 15 residues. The CDR3: CASSRRPKTYNEQFF. The CDR3 DNA is TGTGCCAGTAGTAGAAGGCCTAAAACCTACAATGAGCAGTTCTTC.

This clonotype has ten or more counts. This chain links TRBV29-1 with TRBJ2-1, with a tentative D call TRBD2 (5 bases). Trimming cost V 4 bases and J 7 bases, with 17 bases left between them. This CDR3 has 14 residues. Germline V gives CDR1 SQVTM, CDR2 ANQGSEA. The CDR3 DNA is TGCAGCGTTGCCGGGATCACCTCGGGTAATGAGCAGTTCTTC. Its protein is CSVAGITSGNEQFF.

The chain uses TRBV24-1 and TRBJ1-5; D call uncertain. CDR3 length equals 14 residues. Looked up from germline, CDR1 is KGHDR and CDR2 is SFDVKD. The ends were cut back, 3 bases at V and 0 bases at J, with 5 bases in the middle. The CDR3 nucleotides are TGTGCCACCAGTGATCCCGGTAGCAATCAGCCCCAGCATTTT. Protein sequence: CATSDPGSNQPQHF.

This clonotype has at least ten counts. J is TRBJ2-7 and V is TRBV10-3; 9 bases map to TRBD2. V shed 8 bases and J 11 bases; nucleotides not matched to a gene: 4. Germline V gives CDR1 ENHRY, CDR2 SYGVKD. The CDR3 runs to 10 residues. CDR3 coding DNA: TGTGCCATCGGTGGGACTAGCAAGTACTTC. It encodes CAIGGTSKYF.